This T cell receptor (beta chain) was documented in a study of cytotoxic CD8 clonotypes in ibrutinib-treated CLL. Study-wide background: After treatment lasting a median 12 months, range 6 to 36, response samples were collected. Study outcomes and limitations: Stable or contracted on treatment, public clonotypes were also uncommon.

Germline V lookup: CDR1 GTSNPN, CDR2 SVGIG (reference sequence). The V gene end was trimmed by 1 base and the J gene end by 4 bases; junction bases not matched to a gene: 7. There are 15 residues in the CDR3. Produced via immunoSEQ multiplex PCR; TCRdb's table is partial and in-frame only. The sample holds about 160,000 clones, around 80% seen once. On this clone: Antigen specificity is unknown.

Specimen: PBMCs, collected after 24 months of ibrutinib treatment. The TCR was taken from a human donor with chronic lymphocytic leukemia. The chain combines TRBV30 with TRBJ1-5; 7 bases fit TRBD1. The CDR3 region is CAWSEGTVYNQPQHF. CDR3 coding DNA: TGTGCCTGGAGTGAAGGGACAGTCTATAATCAGCCCCAGCATTTT.